These 18 T cell receptor beta chains originate from one sample sequenced in a study of blood T cell repertoires in COVID-19. TCRdb keeps only in-frame clones here, not all; method: immunoSEQ multiplex PCR. The table shows under 100,000 clones, with roughly 89% occurring only once. The sequencing sample was made of peripheral blood. The receptor source for this set is a woman aged 70-85 years with acute or convalescent COVID-19.

The chain couples TRBV5-6 to TRBJ2-1, with 13 bases identical to TRBD2. CDR1 is SGHDT, CDR2 YYEEEE, per germline. The ends lost 5 bases at V and 0 bases at J; junction bases unmatched: 8. The CDR3 spans 18 residues. As DNA, the CDR3 is TGTGCCAGCAGGGGCGGACTAGCGGGAGTAAACTCCTACAATGAGCAGTTCTTC. Protein: CASRGGLAGVNSYNEQFF.

The chain combines TRBV9 with TRBJ2-7; 11 nucleotides match TRBD2. Unmatched junction bases numbered 6, after V lost 0 bases and J lost 4 bases. The CDR3 is made up of 16 amino acids. From germline, CDR1 is SGDLS and CDR2 YYNGEE. The CDR3 DNA reads as TGTGCCAGCAGCGTAGAGCGGGCTAGCGGGAGGTACGAGCAGTACTTC. This gives the protein CASSVERASGRYEQYF.

CDR3 protein: CASSLQGSIGDEQFF. The CDR3 coding sequence is TGTGCCAGCAGCTTACAGGGGTCGATAGGCGATGAGCAGTTCTTC. This sequence joins TRBV7-9 and TRBJ2-1; weak D call: TRBD1 (6 bases). The V gene lost 2 bases and the J gene lost 8 bases, with 16 bases spanning the gap. The CDR3 is 15 residues long. Per germline, CDR1 SEHNR and CDR2 FQNEAQ (reference sequence). Drawing the rest from reference TRBV7-9 and TRBJ2-1, the complete variable domain is DTGVSQNPRHKITKRGQNVTFRCDPISEHNRLYWYRQTLGQGPEFLTYFQNEAQLEKSRLLSDRFSAERPKGSFSTLEIQRTEQGDSAMYLCASSLQGSIGDEQFFGPGTRLTVL.

CDR3 region: CASSKELGGKTQYF. In DNA, the CDR3 is TGTGCCAGTAGTAAAGAACTGGGGGGGAAGACCCAGTACTTC. The J gene is TRBJ2-5, the V gene TRBV19; 7 nucleotides agree with TRBD2. Germline assignment: CDR1 LNHDA and CDR2 SQIVND (reference sequence). The ends lost 4 bases at V and 6 bases at J; junction bases unmatched: 8. This CDR3 region has 14 residues.

The chain has TRBV10-3 and TRBJ1-1; D is undetermined. The CDR3 contains 12 residues. V lost 6 bases and J 8 bases, leaving 13 bases between the germline ends. CDR1 is ENHRY, CDR2 SYGVKD, per germline. The CDR3 is CAIRVSGGEAFF. The CDR3 nucleotides are TGTGCCATCAGAGTGTCGGGAGGCGAAGCTTTCTTT.

The rearrangement joins TRBV18 to TRBJ2-3; D may be TRBD2 (5 bases). Germline-derived CDR1 and CDR2 are KGHSH and LQKENI. V lost 1 base to trimming and J lost 4 bases, with 15 bases between them. The CDR3 spans 16 residues. As DNA, the CDR3 is TGTGCCAGCTCACCACGTGAGGGAGACCGGGCAGATACGCAGTATTTT. This translates into CASSPREGDRADTQYF. The full variable domain, completed using reference TRBV18 and TRBJ2-3, is NAGVMQNPRHLVRRRGQEARLRCSPMKGHSHVYWYRQLPEEGLKFMVYLQKENIIDESGMPKERFSAEFPKEGPSILRIQQVVRGDSAAYFCASSPREGDRADTQYFGPGTRLTVL.

In its sample, this clone was seen once. The chain couples TRBV10-2 to TRBJ1-2; D is undetermined. This CDR3 has 13 residues. Trimming left V 3 bases short and J 1 base short, with 6 bases between. Germline lookup yields CDR1 WSHSY and CDR2 SAAADI. The CDR3 region is CASSDPNNYGYTF. The CDR3 bases are TGCGCCAGCAGTGACCCCAATAACTATGGCTACACCTTC.

This chain links TRBV7-8 with TRBJ1-5, with 8 bases matching TRBD1. Germline CDR1 is SGHVS and CDR2 is FQNEAQ. V dropped 5 bases and J dropped 4; count of bases not matched to a gene: 4. The CDR3 contains 14 residues. For the CDR3, the DNA is TGTGCCAGCAGCCCAAGACAGGGGAATCAGCCCCAGCATTTT. Protein sequence: CASSPRQGNQPQHF. Full variable domain (remainder filled in from reference TRBV7-8 and TRBJ1-5): GAGVSQSPRYKVAKRGQDVALRCDPISGHVSLFWYQQALGQGPEFLTYFQNEAQLDKSGLPSDRFFAERPEGSVSTLKIQRTQQEDSAVYLCASSPRQGNQPQHFGDGTRLSIL.

In the case of this clone: Other nucleotide sequences in the sample specify the same CDR3. V and J are TRBV5-6 and TRBJ1-5, with 7 bases lining up with TRBD1. CDR1 and CDR2 (germline): SGHDT, YYEEEE. The CDR3 contains 13 residues. The V and J ends lost 4 bases and 5 bases, in that order; junction bases with no gene match: 3. As DNA, the CDR3 is TGTGCCAGCAGCCGGGACAGAGATCAGCCCCAGCATTTT. It is translated as CASSRDRDQPQHF. The whole variable domain, filled in from reference TRBV5-6 and TRBJ1-5, reads DAGVTQSPTHLIKTRGQQVTLRCSPKSGHDTVSWYQQALGQGPQFIFQYYEEEERQRGNFPDRFSGHQFPNYSSELNVNALLLGDSALYLCASSRDRDQPQHFGDGTRLSIL.

The V gene is TRBV6-2 or TRBV6-3, the J gene TRBJ1-5; D gene unclear. The germline V gene has CDR1 MNHEY and CDR2 SVGEGT. The CDR3 contains 16 residues. Trimming removed 6 bases from V and 0 bases from J, with 15 bases in between. DNA for the CDR3: TGTGCCAGCAGCCACTCCGGGATCTATAGCAATCAGCCCCAGCATTTT. The encoded protein is CASSHSGIYSNQPQHF.

The DNA for the CDR3 is TGTGCCAGCAGGCCAAGGACAGGGGAGGGTAATTCACCCCTCCACTTT. Its protein product is CASRPRTGEGNSPLHF. The rearrangement joins TRBV7-2 to TRBJ1-6; TRBD1 agrees at 9 bases. The germline V gene encodes CDR1 SGHTA and CDR2 FQGNSA. The CDR3 runs to 16 residues. Trimming cost V 6 bases and J 6 bases; bases outside gene matches: 9.

The chain joins TRBV11-2 to TRBJ1-1; D is uncertain. CDR1 and CDR2 (germline): SGHAT, FQNNGV. V lost 4 bases, J lost 0 bases, and 21 bases lay in between. CDR3 length: 18 amino acids. CDR3: CASSSEAARVAMNTEAFF. Written as DNA, the CDR3 is TGTGCCAGCAGCTCCGAAGCCGCCCGGGTGGCCATGAACACTGAAGCTTTCTTT.

This chain connects TRBV7-9 to TRBJ1-2; 7 positions agree with TRBD1. V lost 5 bases to trimming and J lost 2 bases; unmatched junction nucleotides: 5. Germline V CDR1 and CDR2: SEHNR, FQNEAQ (reference sequence). This CDR3 contains 14 residues. CDR3 in amino acids: CASSAQGTNYGYTF. The DNA for the CDR3 is TGTGCCAGCAGCGCACAGGGGACGAACTATGGCTACACCTTC.

The J gene is TRBJ1-2, the V gene TRBV5-1; TRBD1 agrees at 7 bases. Losses at the gene ends were 4 bases for V and 4 bases for J; bases not matched to a gene: 19. CDR3 size: 18 residues. Germline CDR1 is SGHRS and CDR2 is YFSETQ. This chain's CDR3 is CASSPMLPRGGNVYGYTF. The CDR3 DNA follows: TGCGCCAGCAGCCCCATGCTCCCTCGAGGGGGCAATGTCTATGGCTACACCTTC.

The gene calls are TRBV3-1 (or the pseudogene TRBV3-2) and TRBJ2-1, with TRBD2 matching 10 bases. The V gene end was trimmed by 2 bases and the J gene end by 2 bases; junction bases not matched to a gene: 6. The CDR3 is 17 residues long. Germline values: CDR1 LGHDT, CDR2 YNNKEL (reference sequence). CDR3: CASSQNTLAGAYNEQFF. The CDR3, as DNA: TGTGCCAGCAGCCAAAACACTCTAGCGGGGGCCTACAATGAGCAGTTCTTC.

The gene calls are TRBV5-5 and TRBJ1-5; weak D call: TRBD1 (5 bases). This CDR3 has 15 amino acids. The V gene lost 0 bases and the J gene lost 3 bases, with 10 bases spanning the gap. Germline V gene data show CDR1 as SGHKS and CDR2 as YYEKEE (reference sequence). CDR3 in amino acids: CASSLEPGDNQPQHF. The DNA for the CDR3 is TGTGCCAGCAGCTTGGAACCGGGGGACAATCAGCCCCAGCATTTT.

The rearrangement joins TRBV3-1 (or the pseudogene TRBV3-2) to TRBJ2-3; no firm D call. Germline V CDR1 and CDR2: LGHDT, YNNKEL (reference sequence). This CDR3 spans 11 amino acids. Between the trimmed V and J ends, which lost 4 bases and 7 bases, there was a span of 6 bases. CDR3 DNA: TGTGCCAGCAGCCGGCTGAATACGCAGTATTTT. Amino acids: CASSRLNTQYF.

The chain carries TRBV3-1 (or the pseudogene TRBV3-2) and TRBJ2-2; D remains ambiguous. Germline values: CDR1 LGHDT, CDR2 YNNKEL (reference sequence). The CDR3 has 16 amino acids. Trimming removed 1 base at V and 2 bases at J, with 11 bases between. The CDR3 nucleotides are TGTGCCAGCAGCCAAGTTTATAGCCTTAACACCGGGGAGCTGTTTTTT. Its translation is CASSQVYSLNTGELFF.